This T cell receptor (beta chain) was identified in a study of blood T cell repertoires in COVID-19. Study-wide background: Material from acute and convalescent COVID-19 was sourced from the United States, Italy and Spain. PBMCs, B-cell-depleted T cells, or T cells were the source of the cDNA or gDNA that made up the material.

Per the original data handling: Scientists estimated how many nucleated cells there were by amplifying reference gene primers. Assay: immunoSEQ multiplex PCR; the TCRdb copy retains only in-frame clones and omits some. V, J and clone size reflect that table, while D and trimming were determined from the DNA. The sample contains roughly 95,000 clones, 82% of which appear only once. The sample comprised peripheral blood. This TCR derives from a man aged 45-60 years with active or convalescent COVID-19.

CDR3 sequence (DNA): TGTGCCAGCAGCTTAGTCACTAGCGGGGTCGGTGGGGAGCTGTTTTTT. It translates to CASSLVTSGVGGELFF. This rearrangement joins TRBV11-2 to TRBJ2-2, with 10 bases that match TRBD2. This CDR3 has 16 amino acids. Looked up from germline, CDR1 is SGHAT and CDR2 is FQNNGV. The junction had 7 bases not matched to a gene; V was cut back by 1 base and J by 8 bases.